This TCR beta chain was profiled in a study of blood T cell repertoires in COVID-19. In the study overall: Acute-phase and convalescent COVID-19 samples originated in the United States, Italy and Spain. T cells, B-cell-depleted T cells, or PBMCs supplied cDNA or gDNA.

Original processing methods: Counts of nucleated cells, estimated from reference gene primer amplification, were obtained. Data came from immunoSEQ multiplex PCR; TCRdb stores just in-frame clones and leaves some out. D and trimming were read from the DNA, whereas the V and J calls and clone size are those reported in that table. This table has 450,000 to 500,000 clones, over 75% appearing once. The CDR3 sequence is 14 residues long. Germline CDR1 and CDR2: SEHNR and FQNEAQ (reference sequence). The V and J ends lost 0 bases and 13 bases respectively, with 13 bases between them. This clone was observed a few times.

This sequence originates from a human donor in a cohort sampled during active COVID-19. The rearrangement joins TRBV7-9 to TRBJ1-6; D is possibly TRBD1 (5 bases). The specimen was peripheral blood. The CDR3 sequence: CASSLATTALPLHF. In nucleotides, the CDR3 is TGTGCCAGCAGCTTAGCCACGACAGCTCTTCCCCTCCACTTT.